The 4 T cell receptor beta chains listed next were all sequenced from one sample in a study of a mutant IDH1 vaccine in newly diagnosed glioma. Method: immunoSEQ multiplex PCR; TCRdb's copy keeps in-frame clones and lacks some. Of approximately 50,000 clones in the sample, roughly four fifths are singletons; the top ten hold more than 9%. These receptors have no identified antigens. Stated time point: week 35, safety follow-up. Alongside topical imiquimod, each dose of vaccine comprised 300 ug of mutant IDH1 20-mer peptide. This sample comprised PBMCs, obtained from a glioma patient whose treatment included an IDH1 peptide vaccine. These receptors all come from a man aged 40-49 years with glioma.

The rearrangement joins TRBV19 to TRBJ2-2, with TRBD2 matching 8 bases. The trim removed 4 bases at V and 6 bases at J, leaving 13 bases unmatched. Germline CDR1 and CDR2: LNHDA and SQIVND (reference sequence). The CDR3 sequence is 17 residues long. For the CDR3, the DNA is TGTGCCAGTAGTAGGCCCGGACTAGCAAAGGGCCCCGGGGAGCTGTTTTTT. Translation: CASSRPGLAKGPGELFF.

The rearrangement links TRBV16 to TRBJ2-7, with D perhaps matching TRBD1 or TRBD2 (5 bases each). The CDR3 covers 15 residues. In germline, CDR1 is KGHSY, CDR2 FQNENV. V was trimmed by 0 bases and J by 1 base, leaving 10 bases between them. CDR3 protein: CASSQSWDRSYEQYF. The CDR3 nucleotides are TGTGCCAGCAGCCAATCGTGGGACCGATCCTACGAGCAGTACTTC.

This chain connects TRBV21-1 to TRBJ2-1; TRBD2, the table's D call, was not compared with the DNA. TRBV21-1 is tagged as a pseudogene. The CDR3 totals 16 residues. Here the CDR3 reads CASSTRLAGFDNEQFF. CDR3 nucleotides: TGTGCCAGCAGCACCCGACTAGCGGGATTTGACAATGAGCAGTTCTTC.

V and J are TRBV7-2 and TRBJ2-1, with TRBD2 matching 7 bases. V was pared by 1 base and J by 4 bases, with 7 bases of the junction left unmatched. CDR1 is SGHTA, CDR2 FQGNSA, per germline. The CDR3 sequence is 16 residues long. CDR3: CASSLESSGTYNEQFF. CDR3 bases: TGTGCCAGCAGCTTAGAGTCTAGCGGTACTTACAATGAGCAGTTCTTC. Filled out from reference TRBV7-2 and TRBJ2-1, the complete variable domain reads GAGVSQSPSNKVTEKGKDVELRCDPISGHTALYWYRQSLGQGLEFLIYFQGNSAPDKSGLPSDRFSAERTGGSVSTLTIQRTQQEDSAVYLCASSLESSGTYNEQFFGPGTRLTVL.